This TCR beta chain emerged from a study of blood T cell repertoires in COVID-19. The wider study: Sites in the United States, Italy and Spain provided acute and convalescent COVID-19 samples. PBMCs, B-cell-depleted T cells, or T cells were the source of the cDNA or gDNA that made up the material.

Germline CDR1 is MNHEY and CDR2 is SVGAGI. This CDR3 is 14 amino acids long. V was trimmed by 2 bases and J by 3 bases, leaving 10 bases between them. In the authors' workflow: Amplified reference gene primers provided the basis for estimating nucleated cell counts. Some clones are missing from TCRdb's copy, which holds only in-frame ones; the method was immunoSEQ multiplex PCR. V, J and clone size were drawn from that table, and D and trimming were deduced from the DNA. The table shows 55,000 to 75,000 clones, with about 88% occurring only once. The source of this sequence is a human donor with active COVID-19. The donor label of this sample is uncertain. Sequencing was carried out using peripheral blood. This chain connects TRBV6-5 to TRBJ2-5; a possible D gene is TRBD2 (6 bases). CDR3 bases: TGTGCCAGCAGTTACGGCGGGAAAGAAGAGACCCAGTACTTC. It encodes CASSYGGKEETQYF.